This T cell receptor beta chain appears in the sequencing data of a study of regulatory T cells in long-lasting Graves disease. The sample holds a few counts of this clonotype. The CDR3 runs to 15 residues. Trimming took off 4 bases at V and 5 bases at J, with 17 bases between the two ends. Per germline, CDR1 SGHNT and CDR2 YYREEE (reference sequence). Time point meaning: newly diagnosed GD, antithyroid drugs for less than 3 months. The TCR library was made from RNA extracted from PBMCs. Construction of TCR beta libraries relied on iRepertoire HTBI primers and on Arm-PCR targeting CDR3 regions. In TCRdb, the multiplex PCR reads were re-called with MiXCR into one record per CDR3 protein. This repertoire shows over 200,000 distinct CDR3 sequences, about 16% found once; its top ten account for roughly 23%.

This receptor was identified in a female donor with Graves disease. The chain employs TRBV5-4 and TRBJ2-3; unclear D gene. The material was peripheral blood mononuclear cells (PBMCs), obtained at new diagnosis, from a patient treated with antithyroid drugs. The CDR3 bases are TGTGCCAGCAGCCTCCGGATCACATGGGGAGATACGCAGTATTTT. Translated: CASSLRITWGDTQYF.